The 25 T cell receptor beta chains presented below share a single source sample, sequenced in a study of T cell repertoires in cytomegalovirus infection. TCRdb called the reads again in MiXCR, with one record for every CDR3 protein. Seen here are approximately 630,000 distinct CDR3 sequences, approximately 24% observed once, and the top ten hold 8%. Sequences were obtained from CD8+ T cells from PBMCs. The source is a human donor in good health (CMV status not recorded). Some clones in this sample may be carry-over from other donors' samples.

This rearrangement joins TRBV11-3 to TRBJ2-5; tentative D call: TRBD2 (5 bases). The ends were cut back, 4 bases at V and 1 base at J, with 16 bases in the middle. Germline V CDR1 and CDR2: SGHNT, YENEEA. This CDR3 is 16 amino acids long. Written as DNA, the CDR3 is TGTGCCAGCAGCTCCCGAAATACCGGGGTCCAAGAGACCCAGTACTTC. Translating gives CASSSRNTGVQETQYF.

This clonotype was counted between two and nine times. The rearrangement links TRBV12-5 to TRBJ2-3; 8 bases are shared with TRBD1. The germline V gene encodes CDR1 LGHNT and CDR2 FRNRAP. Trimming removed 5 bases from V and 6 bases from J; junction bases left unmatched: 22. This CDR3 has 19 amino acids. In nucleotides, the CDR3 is TGTGCTAGTGGTCCGGGACAGGTGCCCCTCTGTAACATCATCGATACGCAGTATTTT. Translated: CASGPGQVPLCNIIDTQYF.

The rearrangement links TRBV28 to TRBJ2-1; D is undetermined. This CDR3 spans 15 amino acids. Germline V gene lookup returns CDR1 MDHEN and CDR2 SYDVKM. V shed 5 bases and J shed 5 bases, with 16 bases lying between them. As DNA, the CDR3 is TGTGCCAGCAGTCCGGTATCGGGCCCCGACAATGAGCAGTTCTTC. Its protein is CASSPVSGPDNEQFF.

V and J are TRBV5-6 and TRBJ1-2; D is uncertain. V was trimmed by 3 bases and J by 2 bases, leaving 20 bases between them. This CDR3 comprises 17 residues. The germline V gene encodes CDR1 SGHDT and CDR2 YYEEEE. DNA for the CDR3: TGTGCCAGCAGCTACGGATATTCGCGGGAATTAAACTATGGCTACACCTTC. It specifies CASSYGYSRELNYGYTF. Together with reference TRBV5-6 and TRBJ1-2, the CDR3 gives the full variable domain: DAGVTQSPTHLIKTRGQQVTLRCSPKSGHDTVSWYQQALGQGPQFIFQYYEEEERQRGNFPDRFSGHQFPNYSSELNVNALLLGDSALYLCASSYGYSRELNYGYTFGSGTRLTVV.

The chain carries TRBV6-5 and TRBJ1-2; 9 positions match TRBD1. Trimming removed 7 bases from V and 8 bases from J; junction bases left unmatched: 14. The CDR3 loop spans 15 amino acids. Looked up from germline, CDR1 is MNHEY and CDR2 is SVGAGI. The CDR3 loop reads CASTPTGTGTSGYTF. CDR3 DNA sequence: TGTGCCAGCACCCCCACCGGGACAGGGACTAGCGGCTACACCTTC.

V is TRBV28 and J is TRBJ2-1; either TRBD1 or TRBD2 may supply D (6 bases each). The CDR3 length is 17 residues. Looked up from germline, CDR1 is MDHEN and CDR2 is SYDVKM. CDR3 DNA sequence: TGTGCTGAGTCCTCCTGGCGGCGGGGCGGACAGAACAATGAGCAGTTCTTC. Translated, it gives CAESSWRRGGQNNEQFF.

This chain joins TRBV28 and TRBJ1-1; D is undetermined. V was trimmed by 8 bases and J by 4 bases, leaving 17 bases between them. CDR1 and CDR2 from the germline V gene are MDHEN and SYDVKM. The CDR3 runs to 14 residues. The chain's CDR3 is CASLLTSLGTEAFF. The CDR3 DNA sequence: TGTGCCAGCCTTTTGACTAGTCTGGGCACTGAAGCTTTCTTT.

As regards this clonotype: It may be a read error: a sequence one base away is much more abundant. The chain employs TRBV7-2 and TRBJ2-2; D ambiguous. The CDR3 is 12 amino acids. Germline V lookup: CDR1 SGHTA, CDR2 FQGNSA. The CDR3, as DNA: TGTGTCAGCCTTGGGAACACCGGGGAGCTGTTTTTT. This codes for CVSLGNTGELFF.

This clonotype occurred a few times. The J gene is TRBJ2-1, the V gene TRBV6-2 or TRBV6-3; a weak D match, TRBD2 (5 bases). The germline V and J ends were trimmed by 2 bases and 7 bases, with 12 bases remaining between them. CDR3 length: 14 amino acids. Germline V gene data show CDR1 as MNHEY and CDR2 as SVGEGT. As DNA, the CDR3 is TGTGCCAGCAGTTACGTGGGAGAGTGGAATGAGCAGTTCTTC. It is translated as CASSYVGEWNEQFF.

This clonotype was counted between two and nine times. CDR3 residues: CASNLAGLDTQYF. The CDR3 DNA reads TGTGCCAGCAACCTAGCGGGGCTGGATACGCAGTATTTT. The rearrangement links TRBV12-3 or TRBV12-4 to TRBJ2-3, with 9 bases lining up with TRBD2. The CDR3 runs 13 residues. V shed 7 bases and J 6 bases; nucleotides not matched to a gene: 5.

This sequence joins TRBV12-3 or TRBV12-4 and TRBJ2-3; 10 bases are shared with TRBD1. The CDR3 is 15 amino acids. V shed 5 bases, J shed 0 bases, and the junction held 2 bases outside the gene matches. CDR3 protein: CASSVDRGSTDTQYF. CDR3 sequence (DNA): TGTGCCAGCAGTGTGGACAGGGGGAGCACAGATACGCAGTATTTT.

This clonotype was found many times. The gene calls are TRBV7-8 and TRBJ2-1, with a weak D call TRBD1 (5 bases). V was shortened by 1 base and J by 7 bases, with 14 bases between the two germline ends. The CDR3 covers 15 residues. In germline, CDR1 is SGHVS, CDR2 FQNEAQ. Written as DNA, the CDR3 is TGTGCCAGCAGCTTAGTGGGCAGGGCCGGGAATGAGCAGTTCTTC. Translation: CASSLVGRAGNEQFF.

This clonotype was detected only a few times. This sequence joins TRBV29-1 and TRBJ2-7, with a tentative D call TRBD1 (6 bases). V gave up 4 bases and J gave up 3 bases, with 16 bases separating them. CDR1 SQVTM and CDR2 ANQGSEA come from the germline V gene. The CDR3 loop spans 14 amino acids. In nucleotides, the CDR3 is TGCAGCGTTGCGGGTCAGGGGAAAGGCTACGAGCAGTACTTC. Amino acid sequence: CSVAGQGKGYEQYF.

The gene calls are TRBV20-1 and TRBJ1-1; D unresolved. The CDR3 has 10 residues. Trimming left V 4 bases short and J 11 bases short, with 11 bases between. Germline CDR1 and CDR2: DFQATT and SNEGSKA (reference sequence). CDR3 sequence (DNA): TGCAGTGCTAAACGGAGCAGGGCTTTCTTT. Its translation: CSAKRSRAFF.

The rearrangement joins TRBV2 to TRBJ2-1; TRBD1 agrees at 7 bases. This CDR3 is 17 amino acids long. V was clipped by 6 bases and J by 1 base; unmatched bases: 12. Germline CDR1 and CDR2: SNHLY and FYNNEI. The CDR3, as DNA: TGTGCCAGCAGACAGAGCTCGGACAGGTCATCCTACAATGAGCAGTTCTTC. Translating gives CASRQSSDRSSYNEQFF.

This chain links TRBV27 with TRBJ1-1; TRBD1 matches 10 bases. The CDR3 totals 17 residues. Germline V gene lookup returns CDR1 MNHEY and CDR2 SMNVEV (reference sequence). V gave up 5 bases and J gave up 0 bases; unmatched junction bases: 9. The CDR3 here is CASSINRDRGMNTEAFF. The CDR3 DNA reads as TGTGCCAGCAGTATAAACCGGGACAGGGGTATGAACACTGAAGCTTTCTTT.

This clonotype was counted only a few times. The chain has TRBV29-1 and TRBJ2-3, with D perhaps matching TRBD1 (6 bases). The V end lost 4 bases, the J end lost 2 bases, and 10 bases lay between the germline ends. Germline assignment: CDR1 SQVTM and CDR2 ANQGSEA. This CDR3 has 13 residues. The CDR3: CSVADRNTDTQYF. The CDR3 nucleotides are TGCAGCGTTGCTGACAGGAACACAGATACGCAGTATTTT.

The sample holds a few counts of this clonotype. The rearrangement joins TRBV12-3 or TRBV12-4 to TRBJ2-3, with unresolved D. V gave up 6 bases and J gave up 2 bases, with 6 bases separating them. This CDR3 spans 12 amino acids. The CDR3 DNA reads TGTGCCAGCAGCCAGAACACAGATACGCAGTATTTT. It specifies CASSQNTDTQYF.

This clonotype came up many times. The CDR3: CASSFGIQGWQETQYF. CDR3 DNA: TGTGCCAGCAGTTTCGGGATACAGGGTTGGCAAGAGACCCAGTACTTC. V gene TRBV28 combines with J gene TRBJ2-5; tentatively, D is TRBD1 (6 bases). This CDR3 is 16 amino acids long. V lost 3 bases, J lost 2 bases, and 16 bases lay in between. Germline V gene sequence: CDR1 MDHEN, CDR2 SYDVKM. Using reference TRBV28 and TRBJ2-5 for the parts outside the CDR3, the full variable domain is DVKVTQSSRYLVKRTGEKVFLECVQDMDHENMFWYRQDPGLGLRLIYFSYDVKMKEKGDIPEGYSVSREKKERFSLILESASTNQTSMYLCASSFGIQGWQETQYFGPGTRLLVL.

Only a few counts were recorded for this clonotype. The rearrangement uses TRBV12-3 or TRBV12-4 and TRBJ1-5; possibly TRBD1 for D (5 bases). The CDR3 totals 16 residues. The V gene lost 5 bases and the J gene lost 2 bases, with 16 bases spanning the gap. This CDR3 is CASSPYDSGGNQPQHF. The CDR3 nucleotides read TGTGCCAGCAGTCCTTACGACTCGGGGGGCAATCAGCCCCAGCATTTT.

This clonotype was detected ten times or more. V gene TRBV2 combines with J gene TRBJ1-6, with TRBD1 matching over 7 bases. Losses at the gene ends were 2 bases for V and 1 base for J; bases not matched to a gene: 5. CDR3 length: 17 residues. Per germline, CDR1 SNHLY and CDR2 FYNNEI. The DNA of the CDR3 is TGTGCCAGCAGTGAATTGGGCAGGGGGTCCTATAATTCACCCCTCCACTTT. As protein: CASSELGRGSYNSPLHF.

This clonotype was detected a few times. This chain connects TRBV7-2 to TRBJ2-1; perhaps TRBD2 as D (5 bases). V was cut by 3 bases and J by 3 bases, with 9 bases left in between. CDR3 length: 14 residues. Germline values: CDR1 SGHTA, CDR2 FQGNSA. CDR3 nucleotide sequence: TGTGCCAGCAGCTTCGGTAGCGACTACAATGAGCAGTTCTTC. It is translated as CASSFGSDYNEQFF.

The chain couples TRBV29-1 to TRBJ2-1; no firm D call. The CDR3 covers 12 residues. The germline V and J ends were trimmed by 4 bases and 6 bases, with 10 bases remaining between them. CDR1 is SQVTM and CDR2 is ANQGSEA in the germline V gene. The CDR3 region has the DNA TGCAGCGTTGGTAAGAAACCCAATGAGCAGTTCTTC. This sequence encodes CSVGKKPNEQFF.

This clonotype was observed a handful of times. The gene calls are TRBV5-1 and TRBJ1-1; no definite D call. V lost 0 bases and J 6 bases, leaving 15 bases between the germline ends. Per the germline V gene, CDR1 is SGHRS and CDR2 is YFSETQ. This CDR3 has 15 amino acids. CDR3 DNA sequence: TGCGCCAGCAGCTTGGGGCCAGGAGGGAAACCTGAAGCTTTCTTT. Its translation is CASSLGPGGKPEAFF.

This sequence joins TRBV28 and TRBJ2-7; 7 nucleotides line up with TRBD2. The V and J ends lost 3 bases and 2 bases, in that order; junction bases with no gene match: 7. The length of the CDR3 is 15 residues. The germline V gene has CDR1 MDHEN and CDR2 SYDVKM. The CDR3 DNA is TGTGCCAGCAGTTTTACAGCGGGGTGGCCCTACGAGCAGTACGTC. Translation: CASSFTAGWPYEQYV.